This T cell receptor beta chain is from a study of blood T cell repertoires in COVID-19. The repertoire was sequenced with immunoSEQ multiplex PCR; TCRdb's copy has only in-frame clones and lacks some. The sample has over 60,000 clones, 82% seen once; the top ten hold around 19%. After removal of 3 bases from V and 5 bases from J, the junction contained 3 bases not matched to a gene. The CDR3 sequence is 15 residues long. Germline V lookup: CDR1 SGHDT, CDR2 YYEEEE. The clonotype comes from a human donor in a cohort sampled during active COVID-19. Sample: peripheral blood. The rearrangement links TRBV5-6 to TRBJ2-5; 14 bases agree with TRBD2. The CDR3, as DNA: TGTGCCAGCAGCTCCCGACTAGCGGGAGGGGAGACCCAGTACTTC. This sequence encodes CASSSRLAGGETQYF.